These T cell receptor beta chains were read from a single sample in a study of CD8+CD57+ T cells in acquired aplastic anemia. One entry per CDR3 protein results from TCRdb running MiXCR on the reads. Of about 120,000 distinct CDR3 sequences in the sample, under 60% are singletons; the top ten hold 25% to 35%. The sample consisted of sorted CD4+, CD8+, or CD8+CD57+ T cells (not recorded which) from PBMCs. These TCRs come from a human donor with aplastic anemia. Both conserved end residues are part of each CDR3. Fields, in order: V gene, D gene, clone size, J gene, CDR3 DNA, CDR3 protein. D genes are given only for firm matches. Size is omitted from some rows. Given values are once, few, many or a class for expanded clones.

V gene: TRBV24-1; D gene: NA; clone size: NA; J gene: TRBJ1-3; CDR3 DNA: TGTGCCACCAGTGCCAATCCTGGAGCGAACAGAAACACCATATATTTT; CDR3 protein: CATSANPGANRNTIYF
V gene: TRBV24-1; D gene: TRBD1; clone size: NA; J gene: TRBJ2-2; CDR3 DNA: TGTGCCACCAGTGATTGGACAGGGGACACCGGGGAGCTGTTTTTT; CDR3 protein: CATSDWTGDTGELFF
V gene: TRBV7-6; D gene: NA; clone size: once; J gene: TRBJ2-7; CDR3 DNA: TGTGCCAGCAGCCAGGGACAAGGGCGAACCTACGAGCAGTACTTC; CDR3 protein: CASSQGQGRTYEQYF
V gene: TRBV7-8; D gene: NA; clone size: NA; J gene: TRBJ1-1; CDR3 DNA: TGTGCCAGCAGCTTAAGCCTGACTCGGGACACTGAAGCTTTCTTT; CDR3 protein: CASSLSLTRDTEAFF
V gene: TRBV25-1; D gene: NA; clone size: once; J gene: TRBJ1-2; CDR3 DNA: TGTGCCAGCACCCAAGGGACAAAGAACTATGGCTACACCTTC; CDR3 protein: CASTQGTKNYGYTF
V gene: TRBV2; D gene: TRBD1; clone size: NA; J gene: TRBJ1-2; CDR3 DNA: TGTGCCAGCAATACCGGGACAGGGAACTATGGCTACACCTTC; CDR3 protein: CASNTGTGNYGYTF
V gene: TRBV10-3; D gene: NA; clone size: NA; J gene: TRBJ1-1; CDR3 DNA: TGTGCCATCAGTGGCGGGGGGAGCTGGTCTGAAGCTTTCTTT; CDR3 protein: CAISGGGSWSEAFF
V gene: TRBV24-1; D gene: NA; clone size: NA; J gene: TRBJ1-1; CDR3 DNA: TGTGCCACCAGTGCGGGCTTAGAAGCTTTCTTT; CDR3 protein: CATSAGLEAFF
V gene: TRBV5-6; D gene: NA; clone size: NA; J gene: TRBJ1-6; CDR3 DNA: TGTGCCAGCAGCTTAATGATCCAGATGCATTCACCCCTCCACTTT; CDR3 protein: CASSLMIQMHSPLHF
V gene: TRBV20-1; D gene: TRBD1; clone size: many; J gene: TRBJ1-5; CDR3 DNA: TGCAGTGCTAGGCAAGGGGGCGATCAGCCCCAGCATTTT; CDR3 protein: CSARQGGDQPQHF
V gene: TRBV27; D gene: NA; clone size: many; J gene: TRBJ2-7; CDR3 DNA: TGTGCCAGCAGTTACGGGGGTATCTCCTACGAGCAGTACTTC; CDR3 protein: CASSYGGISYEQYF
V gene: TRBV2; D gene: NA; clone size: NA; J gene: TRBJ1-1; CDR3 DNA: TGTGCCAGCAGTGAAGCTGGCATCTCGAACACTGAAGCTTTCTTT; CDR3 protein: CASSEAGISNTEAFF
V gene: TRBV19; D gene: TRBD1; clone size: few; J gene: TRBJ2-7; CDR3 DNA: TGTGCCAGTAGTACAGGGGGCTACGAGCAGTACTTC; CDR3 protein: CASSTGGYEQYF
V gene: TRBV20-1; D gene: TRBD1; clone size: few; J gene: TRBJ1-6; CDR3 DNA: TGCAGTGCTAGAGTCGGGACAGCTTATACACCCCTCCACTTT; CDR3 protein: CSARVGTAYTPLHF
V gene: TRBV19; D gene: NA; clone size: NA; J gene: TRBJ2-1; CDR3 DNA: TGTGCCAGTAAAGGGGCTCCCTACAATGAGCAGTTCTTC; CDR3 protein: CASKGAPYNEQFF
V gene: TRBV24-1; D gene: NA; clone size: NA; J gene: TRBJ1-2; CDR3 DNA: TGTGCCACCAGTAGGACAGCTAACTATGGCTACACCTTC; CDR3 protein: CATSRTANYGYTF
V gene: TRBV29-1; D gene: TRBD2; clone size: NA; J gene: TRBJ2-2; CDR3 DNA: TGCAGCGTTCGGACTAGCGGGACGAACACCGGGGAGCTGTTTTTT; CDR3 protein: CSVRTSGTNTGELFF
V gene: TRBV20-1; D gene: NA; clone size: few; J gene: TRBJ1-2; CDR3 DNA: TGCAGTGCTACCAAACAGGGTGTTGGCTATGGCTACACCTTC; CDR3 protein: CSATKQGVGYGYTF
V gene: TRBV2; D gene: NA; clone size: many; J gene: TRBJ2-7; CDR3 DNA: TGTGCCAGCAGTGAAGGACTAAGTGTCTCCTACGAGCAGTACTTC; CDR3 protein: CASSEGLSVSYEQYF
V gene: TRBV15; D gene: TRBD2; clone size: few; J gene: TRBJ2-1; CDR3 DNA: TGTGCCACCAGCTCCCGGGACTACCTTAATGAGCAGTTCTTC; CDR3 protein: CATSSRDYLNEQFF
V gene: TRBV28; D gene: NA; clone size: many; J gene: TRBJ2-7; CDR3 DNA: TGTGCCAGCAGCCTCGATACGGGACACTCCTACGAGCAGTACTTC; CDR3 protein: CASSLDTGHSYEQYF
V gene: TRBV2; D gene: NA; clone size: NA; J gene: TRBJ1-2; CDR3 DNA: TGTGCCATTGGGGGAGCGACGACCTATGGCTACACCTTC; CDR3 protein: CAIGGATTYGYTF
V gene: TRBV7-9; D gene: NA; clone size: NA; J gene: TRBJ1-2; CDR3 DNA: TGTGCCAGCAGCCCCGGGACGTGGGAAGGCTACACCTTC; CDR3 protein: CASSPGTWEGYTF
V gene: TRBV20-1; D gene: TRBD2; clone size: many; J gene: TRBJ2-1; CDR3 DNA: TGCAGTGCTAGATCCCAACTAGCGGGGGGGCGATCTATCAATGAGCAGTTCTTC; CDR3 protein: CSARSQLAGGRSINEQFF
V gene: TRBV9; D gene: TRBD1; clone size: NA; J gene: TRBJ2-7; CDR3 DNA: TGTGCCAGCAGCCTCGGACAGGCGACGGAGCAGTACTTC; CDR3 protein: CASSLGQATEQYF
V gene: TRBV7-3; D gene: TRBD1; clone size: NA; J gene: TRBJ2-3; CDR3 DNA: TGTGCCAGCAGCCGAGAGCGCCAGGGGGAATTAGGGGATACGCAGTATTTT; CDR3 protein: CASSRERQGELGDTQYF
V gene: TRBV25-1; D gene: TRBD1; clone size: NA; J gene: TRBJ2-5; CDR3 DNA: TGTGCCAGCAGCTCGTCCCCCGGGACAGGTGAAGAGACCCAGTACTTC; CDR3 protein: CASSSSPGTGEETQYF
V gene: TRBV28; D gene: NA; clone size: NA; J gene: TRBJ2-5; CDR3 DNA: TGTGCCAGCAGTCCCGCTCAAGAGACCCAGTACTTC; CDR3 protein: CASSPAQETQYF
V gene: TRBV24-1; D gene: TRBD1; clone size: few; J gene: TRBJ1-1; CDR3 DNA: TGTGCCACCAGTGATTTCACCGGACAGGGCTCTTTCTTT; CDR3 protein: CATSDFTGQGSFF
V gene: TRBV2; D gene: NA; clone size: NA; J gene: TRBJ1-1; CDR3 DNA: TGTGCCAGCAGTCGACAGGATGGCACTGAAGCTTTCTTT; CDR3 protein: CASSRQDGTEAFF
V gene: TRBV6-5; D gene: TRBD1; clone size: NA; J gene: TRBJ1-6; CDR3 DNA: TGTGCCAGCAGTTGGGACAGGTCGGTAGGTTCACCCCTCCACTTT; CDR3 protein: CASSWDRSVGSPLHF
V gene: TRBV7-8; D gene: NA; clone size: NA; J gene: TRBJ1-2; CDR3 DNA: TGTGCCAGCAGCTTAGGCCGTAGGGGCGCAAACTATGGCTACACCTTC; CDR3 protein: CASSLGRRGANYGYTF
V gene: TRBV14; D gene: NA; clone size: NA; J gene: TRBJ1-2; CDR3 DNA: TGTGCCAGCAGCCAAGATAACCGGGGGCGAGGCTATGGCTACACCTTC; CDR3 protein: CASSQDNRGRGYGYTF
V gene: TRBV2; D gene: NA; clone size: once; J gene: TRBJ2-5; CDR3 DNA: TGTGCCAGCAGTGGAGGCTCCCCGGGGACCCAGTACTTC; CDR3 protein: CASSGGSPGTQYF
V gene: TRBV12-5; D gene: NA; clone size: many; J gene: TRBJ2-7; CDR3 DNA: TGTGCTAGTGAGGGAGGGGGTGAGCAGTACTTC; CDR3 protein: CASEGGGEQYF
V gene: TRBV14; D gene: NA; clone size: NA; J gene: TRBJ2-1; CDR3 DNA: TGTGCCAGCAGCCAAGGGTTGACCTCGAACAATGAGCAGTTCTTC; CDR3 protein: CASSQGLTSNNEQFF
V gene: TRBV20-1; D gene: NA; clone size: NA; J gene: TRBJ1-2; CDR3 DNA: TGCAGTGCTAGCCAAGGAGGACCTCTCGGCTACACCTTC; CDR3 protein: CSASQGGPLGYTF
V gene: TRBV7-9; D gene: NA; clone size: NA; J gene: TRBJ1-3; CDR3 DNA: TGTGCCAGCAGTGAATACAGGGGAAACACCATATATTTT; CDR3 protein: CASSEYRGNTIYF
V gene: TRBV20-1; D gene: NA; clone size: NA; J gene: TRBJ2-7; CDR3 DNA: TGCAGTGCTACCGAATCTGGTGGAGGGAACTCCTACGAGCAGTACTTC; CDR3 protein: CSATESGGGNSYEQYF
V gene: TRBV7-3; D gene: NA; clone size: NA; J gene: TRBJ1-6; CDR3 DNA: TGTGCCAGCAGCACGGGGGCTAAGAATTCACCCCTCCACTTT; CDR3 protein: CASSTGAKNSPLHF
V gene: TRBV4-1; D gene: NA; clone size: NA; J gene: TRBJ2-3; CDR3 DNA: TGCGCCAGCAGCCAAGAGCAGGGGCTGGGGGATACGCAGGATTTT; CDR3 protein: CASSQEQGLGDTQDF
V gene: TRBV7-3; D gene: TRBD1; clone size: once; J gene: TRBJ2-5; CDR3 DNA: TGTGCCAGCAGCTCCGGGACAGGGCTGGAGACCCAGTACTTC; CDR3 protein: CASSSGTGLETQYF
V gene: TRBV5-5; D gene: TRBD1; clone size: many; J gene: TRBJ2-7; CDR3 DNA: TGTGCCAGCAGCTTCCGGGACAGGGACTTCGACGAGCAGTACTTC; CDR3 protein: CASSFRDRDFDEQYF
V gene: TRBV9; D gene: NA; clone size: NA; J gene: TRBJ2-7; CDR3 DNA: TGTGCCAGCAGCGATAGTGGGAACGAGCAGTACTTC; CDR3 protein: CASSDSGNEQYF
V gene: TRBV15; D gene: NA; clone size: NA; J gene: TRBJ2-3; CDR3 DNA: TGTGCCACCAGCGTAGGGTCAGATACGCAGTATTTT; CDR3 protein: CATSVGSDTQYF
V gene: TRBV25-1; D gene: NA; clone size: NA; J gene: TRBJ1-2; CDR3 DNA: TGTGCCAGCAGTAAGGGTACTAAACAGGGCGCAAACTTTTATGGCTACACCTTC; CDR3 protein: CASSKGTKQGANFYGYTF
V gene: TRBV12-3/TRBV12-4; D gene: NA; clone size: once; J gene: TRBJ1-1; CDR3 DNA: TGTGCCAGCAGTTTATCCGGGACGGGCGCTGAAGCTTTCTTT; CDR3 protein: CASSLSGTGAEAFF
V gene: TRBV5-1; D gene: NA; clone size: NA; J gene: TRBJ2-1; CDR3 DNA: TGCGCCAGCAGCTTGGCCACAGGACTAACCTACAATGAGCAGTTCTTC; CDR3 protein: CASSLATGLTYNEQFF
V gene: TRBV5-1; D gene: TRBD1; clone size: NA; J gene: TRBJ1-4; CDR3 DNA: TGCGCCAGCAGCCCGGACAGGGTAGGAGAAAAACTGTTTTTT; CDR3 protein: CASSPDRVGEKLFF
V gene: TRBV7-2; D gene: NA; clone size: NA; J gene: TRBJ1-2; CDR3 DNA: TGTGCCAGCAGCTTACGGGGGGCAGAAGGCTGCACCTTC; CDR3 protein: CASSLRGAEGCTF
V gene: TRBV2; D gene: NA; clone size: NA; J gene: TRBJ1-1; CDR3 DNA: TGTGCCAGCACCTCTAATACGGGCGCCACTGAAGCTTTCTTT; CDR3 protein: CASTSNTGATEAFF
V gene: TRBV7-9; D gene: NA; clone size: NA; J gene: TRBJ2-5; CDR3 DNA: TGTGCCAGCAGCCCAAAAGCTGAAGAGACCCAGTACTTC; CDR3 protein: CASSPKAEETQYF
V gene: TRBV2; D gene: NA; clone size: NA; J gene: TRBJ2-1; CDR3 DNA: TGTGCCAGCAGTGACGGAGGGGGGGCCTACAATGAGCAGTTCTTC; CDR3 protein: CASSDGGGAYNEQFF
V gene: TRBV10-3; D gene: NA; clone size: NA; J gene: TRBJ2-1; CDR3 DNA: TGTGCCATCAGTGCCTATGGGAATGAGCAGTTCTTC; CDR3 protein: CAISAYGNEQFF
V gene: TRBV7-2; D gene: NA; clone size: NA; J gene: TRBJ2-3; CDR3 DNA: TGTGCCAGCAGTACGAAGAGCACAGATACGCAGTATTTT; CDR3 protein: CASSTKSTDTQYF
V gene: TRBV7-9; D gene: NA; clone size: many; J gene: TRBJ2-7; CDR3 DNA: TGTGCCAGCAGCTTAGCGGGAGGACCCTCCTACGAGCAGTACTTC; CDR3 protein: CASSLAGGPSYEQYF